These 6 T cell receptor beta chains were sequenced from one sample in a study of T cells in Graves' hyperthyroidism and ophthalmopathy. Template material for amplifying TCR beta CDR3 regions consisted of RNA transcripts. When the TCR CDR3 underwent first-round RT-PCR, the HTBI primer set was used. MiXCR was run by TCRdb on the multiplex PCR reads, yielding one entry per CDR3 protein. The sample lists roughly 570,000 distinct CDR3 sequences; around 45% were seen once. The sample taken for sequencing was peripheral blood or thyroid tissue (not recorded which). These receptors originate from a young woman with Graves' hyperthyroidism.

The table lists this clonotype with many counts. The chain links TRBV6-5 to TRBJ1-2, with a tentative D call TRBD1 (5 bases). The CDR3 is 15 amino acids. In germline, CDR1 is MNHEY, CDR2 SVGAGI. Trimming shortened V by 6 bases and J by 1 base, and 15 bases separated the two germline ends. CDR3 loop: CASRLQGLHNYGYTF. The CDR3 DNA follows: TGTGCCAGCAGGTTGCAGGGCCTCCATAACTATGGCTACACCTTC.

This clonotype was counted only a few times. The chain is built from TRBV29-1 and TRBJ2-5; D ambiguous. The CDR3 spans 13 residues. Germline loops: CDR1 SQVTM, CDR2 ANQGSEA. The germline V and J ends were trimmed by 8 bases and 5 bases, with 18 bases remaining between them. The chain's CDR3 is CSSTGHGSETQYF. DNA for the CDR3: TGCAGCTCCACGGGCCATGGTTCGGAGACCCAGTACTTC.

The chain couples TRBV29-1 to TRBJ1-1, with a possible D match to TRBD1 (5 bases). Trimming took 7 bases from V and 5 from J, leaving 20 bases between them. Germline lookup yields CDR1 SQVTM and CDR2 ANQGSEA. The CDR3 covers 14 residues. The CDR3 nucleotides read TGCAGCGCCACCACTGGACGGTGGGGGACTGAAGCTTTCTTT. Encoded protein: CSATTGRWGTEAFF.

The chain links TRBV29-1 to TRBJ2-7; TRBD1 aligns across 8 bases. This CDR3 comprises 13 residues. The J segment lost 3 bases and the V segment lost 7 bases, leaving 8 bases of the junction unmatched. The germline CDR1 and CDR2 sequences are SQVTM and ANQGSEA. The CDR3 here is CSGQDRDLYEQYF. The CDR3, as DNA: TGCAGCGGTCAGGACAGGGACCTCTACGAGCAGTACTTC.

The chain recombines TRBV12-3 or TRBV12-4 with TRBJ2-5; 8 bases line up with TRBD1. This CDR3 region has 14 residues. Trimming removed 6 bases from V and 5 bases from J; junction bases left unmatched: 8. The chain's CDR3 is CASRWGQAGETQYF. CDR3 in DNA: TGTGCCAGCAGGTGGGGACAGGCAGGGGAGACCCAGTACTTC.

The CDR3 loop reads CASSVDGTPGEKLFF. Here the CDR3 DNA reads TGTGCCAGCAGCGTAGATGGGACCCCGGGGGAAAAACTGTTTTTT. The chain has TRBV9 and TRBJ1-4, with a tentative D call TRBD1 (5 bases). The CDR3 loop spans 15 amino acids. Germline V CDR1 and CDR2: SGDLS, YYNGEE. With 0 bases removed from V and 8 bases from J, the gap between germline ends came to 14 bases.